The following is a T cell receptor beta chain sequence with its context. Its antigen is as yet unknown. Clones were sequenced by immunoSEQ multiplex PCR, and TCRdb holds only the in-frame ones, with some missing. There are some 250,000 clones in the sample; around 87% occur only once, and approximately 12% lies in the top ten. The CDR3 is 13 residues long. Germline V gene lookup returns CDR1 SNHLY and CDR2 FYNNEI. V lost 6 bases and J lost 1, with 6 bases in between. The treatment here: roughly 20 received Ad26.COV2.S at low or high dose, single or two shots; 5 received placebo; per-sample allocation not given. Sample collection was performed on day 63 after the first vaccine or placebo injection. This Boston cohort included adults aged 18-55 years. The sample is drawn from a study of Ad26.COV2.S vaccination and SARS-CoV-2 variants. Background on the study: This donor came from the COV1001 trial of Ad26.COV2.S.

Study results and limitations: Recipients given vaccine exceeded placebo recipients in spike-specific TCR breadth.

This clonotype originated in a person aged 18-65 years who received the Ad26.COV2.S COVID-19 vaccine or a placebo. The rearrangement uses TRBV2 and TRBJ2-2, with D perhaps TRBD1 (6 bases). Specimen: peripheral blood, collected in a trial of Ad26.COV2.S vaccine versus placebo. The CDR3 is CASRDRNTGELFF. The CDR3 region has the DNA TGTGCCAGCAGGGACAGGAACACCGGGGAGCTGTTTTTT.